What follows are 21 T cell receptor beta chains derived from one specimen sequenced in a study of shared clonotypes between healthy human individuals. Measured with immunoSEQ multiplex PCR; TCRdb has only the in-frame clones, and not every one. The sample includes about 2.4 million clones, approximately 94% of them seen just once. Sequencing was carried out using naive CD4+ T cells sorted from blood. Subset specified: CD45RA+ positively selected. These receptors all stem from a man younger than 35 in good health.

This sequence joins TRBV14 and TRBJ2-5; 10 bases fit TRBD2. Germline V CDR1 and CDR2: SGHDN, FVKESK. This CDR3 comprises 14 residues. The ends lost 2 bases at V and 4 bases at J; junction bases unmatched: 1. CDR3 nucleotides: TGTGCCAGCAGCCAACGACTAGCGGGAGAGACCCAGTACTTC. The encoded protein is CASSQRLAGETQYF.

V usage is TRBV11-2 and J usage is TRBJ1-1, with D perhaps matching TRBD1 (6 bases). The germline gives CDR1 SGHAT, CDR2 FQNNGV. CDR3 size: 14 residues. V lost 7 bases and J 4 bases, leaving 16 bases between the germline ends. The CDR3 sequence: CASTQLGQLTEAFF. As DNA, the CDR3 is TGTGCCAGCACCCAACTCGGACAGCTCACTGAAGCTTTCTTT.

Only one count was recorded for this clone. As DNA, the CDR3 is TGCGCCAGCAGCTTGAATGGGGCAGTTAACACTGAAGCTTTCTTT. This translates into CASSLNGAVNTEAFF. The V and J genes are TRBV5-1 and TRBJ1-1; weak D call: TRBD1 (5 bases). CDR1 SGHRS and CDR2 YFSETQ come from the germline V gene. V was trimmed by 1 base and J by 2 bases, leaving 12 bases between them. The CDR3 spans 15 residues.

About this clone: This sample also contains other DNA sequences that code for the same CDR3. The gene calls are TRBV28 and TRBJ1-4, with D uncertain. Germline CDR1 MDHEN, CDR2 SYDVKM. CDR3 size: 15 residues. The germline V and J ends were trimmed by 3 bases and 0 bases, with 8 bases remaining between them. This chain's CDR3 is CASSFRRATNEKLFF. The DNA for the CDR3 is TGTGCCAGCAGTTTCCGCCGGGCAACTAATGAAAAACTGTTTTTT.

Comment on this clone: This CDR3 is also generated by other DNA sequences in the sample. V usage is TRBV30 and J usage is TRBJ1-6; 8 bases match TRBD1. This CDR3 contains 17 residues. Germline V gene data show CDR1 as GTSNPN and CDR2 as SVGIG (reference sequence). V lost 0 bases and J lost 1; bases outside the gene matches: 5. The DNA of the CDR3 is TGTGCCTGGAGTGTACGCACAGGGGGGTCCTATAATTCACCCCTCCACTTT. Its translation: CAWSVRTGGSYNSPLHF.

The chain carries TRBV6-1 and TRBJ2-1; TRBD2 agrees at 7 bases. The trim removed 7 bases at V and 4 bases at J, leaving 7 bases unmatched. Germline V CDR1 and CDR2: MNHNS, SASEGT. The CDR3 totals 14 residues. Here the CDR3 reads CASMGRESYNEQFF. The CDR3 nucleotides are TGTGCCAGCATGGGGAGGGAAAGTTACAATGAGCAGTTCTTC.

In its sample, this clone was seen once. The chain links TRBV11-2 to TRBJ2-2; D may correspond to TRBD1 or TRBD2 (5 bases each). Trimming took 5 bases from V and 5 from J, leaving 18 bases between them. This CDR3 comprises 16 residues. The germline gives CDR1 SGHAT, CDR2 FQNNGV. The DNA of the CDR3 is TGTGCCAGCAGCCCCCGGGACCTCCTACGTACCGGGGAGCTGTTTTTT. Its translation: CASSPRDLLRTGELFF. Full variable domain (missing parts from reference TRBV11-2 and TRBJ2-2): EAGVAQSPRYKIIEKRQSVAFWCNPISGHATLYWYQQILGQGPKLLIQFQNNGVVDDSQLPKDRFSAERLKGVDSTLKIQPAKLEDSAVYLCASSPRDLLRTGELFFGEGSRLTVL.

The chain recombines TRBV25-1 with TRBJ2-4, with 11 bases matching TRBD2. Germline assignment: CDR1 MGHDK and CDR2 SYGVNS. The CDR3 totals 17 residues. Unmatched junction bases numbered 14, after V lost 4 bases and J lost 9 bases. The CDR3 spells CASSGAIAGGPFGIQYF. In DNA form, the CDR3 reads TGTGCCAGCAGTGGAGCAATAGCGGGAGGGCCGTTCGGCATTCAGTACTTC. The whole variable domain, filled in from reference TRBV25-1 and TRBJ2-4, reads EADIYQTPRYLVIGTGKKITLECSQTMGHDKMYWYQQDPGMELHLIHYSYGVNSTEKGDLSSESTVSRIRTEHFPLTLESARPSHTSQYLCASSGAIAGGPFGIQYFGAGTRLSVL.

This rearrangement joins TRBV2 to TRBJ2-4; 8 nucleotides line up with TRBD2. CDR1 and CDR2 (germline): SNHLY, FYNNEI. This CDR3 region has 14 residues. Trimming took 4 bases from V and 4 from J; bases not matched to a gene: 3. CDR3 sequence: CASSGLAGKNIQYF. The CDR3 DNA sequence: TGTGCCAGCAGTGGATTAGCGGGAAAAAACATTCAGTACTTC.

This chain connects TRBV19 to TRBJ2-3, with 10 bases identical to TRBD2. The germline V gene encodes CDR1 LNHDA and CDR2 SQIVND (reference sequence). CDR3 length: 16 residues. V shed 5 bases and J 1 base; nucleotides not matched to a gene: 6. CDR3 DNA: TGTGCCAGTAGTTATCTAGCGGGAGTGGGCACAGATACGCAGTATTTT. Translated: CASSYLAGVGTDTQYF.

This chain joins TRBV28 and TRBJ1-1; 8 bases match TRBD1. The J segment lost 5 bases and the V segment lost 1 base, leaving 6 bases of the junction unmatched. This CDR3 comprises 15 residues. Germline V gives CDR1 MDHEN, CDR2 SYDVKM. The CDR3 region has the DNA TGTGCCAGCAGTTTATCCCAGGGGGCGAGGACTGAAGCTTTCTTT. Protein product: CASSLSQGARTEAFF. The full variable domain, rest sourced from reference TRBV28 and TRBJ1-1, is DVKVTQSSRYLVKRTGEKVFLECVQDMDHENMFWYRQDPGLGLRLIYFSYDVKMKEKGDIPEGYSVSREKKERFSLILESASTNQTSMYLCASSLSQGARTEAFFGQGTRLTVV.

The V call is TRBV28, the J call TRBJ1-2, with D perhaps matching TRBD1 (6 bases). The CDR3 extends over 15 amino acids. CDR1 is MDHEN and CDR2 is SYDVKM in the germline V gene. V lost 5 bases to trimming and J lost 3 bases, with 16 bases between them. The CDR3 sequence is CASSPTHGGHYGYTF. The CDR3 DNA reads as TGTGCCAGCAGTCCCACCCACGGGGGCCACTATGGCTACACCTTC.

The rearrangement links TRBV7-8 to TRBJ2-1; the match to TRBD2 covers 13 bases. Germline trimming cut 2 bases from V and 8 bases from J; bases unmatched to any gene: 6. The CDR3 sequence is 16 residues long. Per the germline V gene, CDR1 is SGHVS and CDR2 is FQNEAQ. CDR3: CASSLTGTSGIYEQFF. The CDR3, as DNA: TGTGCCAGCAGCTTAACCGGGACTAGCGGGATCTATGAGCAGTTCTTC.

This clone was counted a single time. The same CDR3 is also encoded by other DNA sequences in this sample. This chain links TRBV5-1 with TRBJ2-1; 12 nucleotides align to TRBD1. After removal of 0 bases from V and 5 bases from J, the junction contained 3 bases not matched to a gene. There are 16 residues in the CDR3. Looked up from germline, CDR1 is SGHRS and CDR2 is YFSETQ. In nucleotides, the CDR3 is TGCGCCAGCAGCTTGGCGGGACAGGGGGCAAACAATGAGCAGTTCTTC. Residues: CASSLAGQGANNEQFF.

The chain couples TRBV4-3 to TRBJ1-1; 9 bases fit TRBD1. Germline CDR1 reads LGHNA; CDR2 reads YSLEER. This CDR3 is built from 13 residues. The V segment lost 3 bases and the J segment 11 bases; nucleotides outside the gene matches: 7. The CDR3 loop is CASSQLGQGRAFF. For the CDR3, the DNA is TGCGCCAGCAGCCAGCTGGGACAGGGACGCGCTTTCTTT.

The chain employs TRBV15 and TRBJ2-5; D ambiguous. CDR3 length: 15 residues. The V gene lost 4 bases and the J gene lost 5 bases, with 17 bases spanning the gap. CDR1 and CDR2 from the germline V gene are LNHNV and YYDKDF (reference sequence). The CDR3 loop is CATSMRSQTRETQYF. Written as DNA, the CDR3 is TGTGCCACCAGCATGCGGTCCCAGACGAGGGAGACCCAGTACTTC.

As regards this clone: Other nucleotide sequences in the sample specify the same CDR3. The chain recombines TRBV4-3 with TRBJ2-1; possibly TRBD1 for D (5 bases). CDR1 is LGHNA, CDR2 YSLEER, per germline. The CDR3 has 14 amino acids. Trimming pared 0 bases from V and 4 bases from J, leaving 7 bases between. CDR3 DNA: TGCGCCAGCAGCCAAGATGGGGCATACAATGAGCAGTTCTTC. Its translation: CASSQDGAYNEQFF.

The rearrangement joins TRBV9 to TRBJ2-3; no firm D call. V shed 7 bases and J shed 1 base, with 7 bases lying between them. The CDR3 has 12 amino acids. From germline, CDR1 is SGDLS and CDR2 YYNGEE. The CDR3 sequence: CASGQGTDTQYF. The CDR3 DNA reads as TGTGCCAGCGGTCAAGGCACAGATACGCAGTATTTT.

The V call is TRBV7-9, the J call TRBJ1-2; maybe TRBD1 (5 bases). The CDR3 sequence is 16 residues long. Trimming shortened V by 6 bases and J by 7 bases, and 24 bases separated the two germline ends. Germline CDR1 is SEHNR and CDR2 is FQNEAQ (reference sequence). CDR3 nucleotides: TGTGCCAGCAGACCTCCATCCCCAGGGAGTGTGGGTGGCTACACCTTC. This encodes CASRPPSPGSVGGYTF.

Turning to this clone: Other nucleotide sequences from this sample produce the same CDR3. The genes are TRBV6-5 and TRBJ1-2; 9 bases fit TRBD1. Looked up from germline, CDR1 is MNHEY and CDR2 is SVGAGI. The CDR3 has 13 amino acids. V lost 6 bases to trimming and J lost 4 bases; unmatched junction nucleotides: 3. CDR3 loop: CASRPTGGYGYTF. CDR3 bases: TGTGCCAGCAGGCCGACAGGGGGCTATGGCTACACCTTC.

This rearrangement joins TRBV6-5 to TRBJ2-7; weak D call: TRBD1 (5 bases). The CDR3 consists of 13 residues. V dropped 4 bases and J dropped 2 bases, with 9 bases sitting between them. Germline loops: CDR1 MNHEY, CDR2 SVGAGI. As DNA, the CDR3 is TGTGCCAGCAGTTGGGGCAGTCCCTACGAGCAGTACTTC. Protein product: CASSWGSPYEQYF.